This T cell receptor beta chain derives from a study of cytomegalovirus exposure and HLA in healthy donors. Researchers ran the PCR with 60 Vbeta and 13 Jbeta primers. The protocol was immunoSEQ multiplex PCR, while the TCRdb copy is restricted to in-frame clones and leaves out a portion. The sample yields fewer than 150,000 clones, around 73% seen once. The specimen sequenced was PBMCs. The TCR originated in a human donor in good health.

The DNA of the CDR3 is TGTGCCAGCAGTGTCGGAGCTTTCCCAGATACGCAGTATTTT. It is translated as CASSVGAFPDTQYF. This chain connects TRBV6-1 to TRBJ2-3, with no clear D. The CDR3 contains 14 residues. The V and J ends lost 4 bases and 4 bases respectively, with 12 bases between them. Germline CDR1 reads MNHNS; CDR2 reads SASEGT.